This TCR beta chain originates from a study of blood T cell repertoires in COVID-19. Study information: Acute-phase and convalescent COVID-19 samples originated in the United States, Italy and Spain. PBMCs, B-cell-depleted T cells, or T cells provided the cDNA or gDNA that made up the material.

How the authors handled the data: How many nucleated cells were present was estimated from reference gene primer amplification. Profiling relied on immunoSEQ multiplex PCR, and the TCRdb table lists in-frame clones only, not all of them. D and trimming were read from the DNA, whereas the V and J calls and clone size are those reported in that table. The profile covers some 20,000 clones, with more than 75% appearing a single time and around 16% taken by the ten largest. CDR1 and CDR2 (germline): SGHKS, YYEKEE (reference sequence). V dropped 2 bases and J dropped 4 bases, with 13 bases sitting between them. The CDR3 is 16 residues long. A few counts support this clone.

This sequence joins TRBV5-5 and TRBJ1-6; TRBD1 is a possible D gene (6 bases). This clonotype was sampled from a human donor with active COVID-19. The donor label of this sample is uncertain. The sequencing input was peripheral blood. The CDR3 sequence is CASSFRDTSYNSPLHF. The CDR3 region has the DNA TGTGCCAGCAGCTTCCGGGACACATCATATAATTCACCCCTCCACTTT.